Sequencing of this TCR beta chain was carried out in a study of beta chain features in type 1 diabetes. Trimming removed 1 base from V and 1 base from J, with 12 bases in between. CDR3 length equals 16 residues. CDR1 LNHNV and CDR2 YYDKDF come from the germline V gene (reference sequence). Stem cell-like memory, regulatory, central memory and naive CD4+ cells were sorted via CD45RO/CCR7/CD25/CD127/CD95/CD27. cDNA synthesis used the whole RNA isolate, giving expressed TCRB sequences. Libraries were prepared by immunoSEQ multiplex PCR; TCRdb keeps only in-frame clonotypes and omits some of them. The table lists about 160,000 clones, approximately 9.1% of them singletons, with approximately 2.2% in the top ten. This clone was counted between two and nine times.

Sequencing was carried out using central memory CD4+ T cells from blood. This TCR derives from a woman younger than 35 in good health. V usage is TRBV15 and J usage is TRBJ2-3, with a weak D call TRBD1 (6 bases). CDR3 in amino acids: CATSRAGGAGTDTQYF. In DNA, the CDR3 is TGTGCCACCAGCAGAGCTGGGGGCGCCGGCACAGATACGCAGTATTTT.